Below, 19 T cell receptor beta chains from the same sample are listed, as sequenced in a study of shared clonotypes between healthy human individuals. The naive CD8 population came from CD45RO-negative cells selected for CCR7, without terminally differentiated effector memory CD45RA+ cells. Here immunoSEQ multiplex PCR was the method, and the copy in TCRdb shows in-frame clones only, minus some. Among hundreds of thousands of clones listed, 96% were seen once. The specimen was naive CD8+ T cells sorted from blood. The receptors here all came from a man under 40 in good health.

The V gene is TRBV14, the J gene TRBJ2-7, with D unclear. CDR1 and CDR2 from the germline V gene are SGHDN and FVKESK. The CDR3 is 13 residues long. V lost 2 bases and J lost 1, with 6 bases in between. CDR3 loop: CASSQLISYEQYF. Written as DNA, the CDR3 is TGTGCCAGCAGCCAACTCATATCCTACGAGCAGTACTTC.

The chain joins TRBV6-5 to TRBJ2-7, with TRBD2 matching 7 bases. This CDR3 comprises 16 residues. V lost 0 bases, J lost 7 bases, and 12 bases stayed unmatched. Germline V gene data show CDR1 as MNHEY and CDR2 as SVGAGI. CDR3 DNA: TGTGCCAGCAGTTACTCGATCAGGGCGGGAGCGGGTGAGCAGTACTTC. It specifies CASSYSIRAGAGEQYF.

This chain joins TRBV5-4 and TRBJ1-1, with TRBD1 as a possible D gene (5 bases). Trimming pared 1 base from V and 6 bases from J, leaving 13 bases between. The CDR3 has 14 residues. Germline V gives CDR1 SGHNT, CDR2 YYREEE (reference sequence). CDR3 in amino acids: CASSLWLSTAEAFF. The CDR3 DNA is TGTGCCAGCAGCTTGTGGTTATCGACAGCTGAAGCTTTCTTT.

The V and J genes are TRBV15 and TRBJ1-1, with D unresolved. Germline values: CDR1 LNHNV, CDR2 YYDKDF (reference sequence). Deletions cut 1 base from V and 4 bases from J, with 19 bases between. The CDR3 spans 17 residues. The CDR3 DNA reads TGTGCCACCAGCAGAGGGGTTAGTATGATAGTGGGCACTGAAGCTTTCTTT. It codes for CATSRGVSMIVGTEAFF.

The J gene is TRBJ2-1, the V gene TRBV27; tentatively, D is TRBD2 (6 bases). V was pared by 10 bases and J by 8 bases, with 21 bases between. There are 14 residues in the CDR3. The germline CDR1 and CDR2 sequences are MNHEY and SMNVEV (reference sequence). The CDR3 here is CATAALANIYEQFF. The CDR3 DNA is TGTGCCACTGCGGCTCTAGCGAACATTTATGAGCAGTTCTTC.

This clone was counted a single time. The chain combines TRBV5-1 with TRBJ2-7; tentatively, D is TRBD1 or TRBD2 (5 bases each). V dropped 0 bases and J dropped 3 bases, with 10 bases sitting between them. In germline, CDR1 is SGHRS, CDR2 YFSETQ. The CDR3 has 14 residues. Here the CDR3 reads CASSLAGTIYEQYF. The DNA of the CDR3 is TGCGCCAGCAGCTTGGCCGGGACGATCTACGAGCAGTACTTC.

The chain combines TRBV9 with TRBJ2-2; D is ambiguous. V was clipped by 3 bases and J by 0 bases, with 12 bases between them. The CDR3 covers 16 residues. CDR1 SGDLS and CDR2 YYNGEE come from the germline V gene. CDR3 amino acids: CASSEIGGPNTGELFF. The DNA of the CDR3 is TGTGCCAGCAGCGAGATTGGCGGACCGAACACCGGGGAGCTGTTTTTT.

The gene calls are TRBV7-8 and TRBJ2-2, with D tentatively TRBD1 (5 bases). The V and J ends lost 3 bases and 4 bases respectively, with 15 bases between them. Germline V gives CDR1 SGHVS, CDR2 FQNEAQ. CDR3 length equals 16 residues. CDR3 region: CASSLLSGQPTGELFF. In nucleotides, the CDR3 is TGTGCCAGCAGCTTGTTGTCCGGACAACCCACCGGGGAGCTGTTTTTT.

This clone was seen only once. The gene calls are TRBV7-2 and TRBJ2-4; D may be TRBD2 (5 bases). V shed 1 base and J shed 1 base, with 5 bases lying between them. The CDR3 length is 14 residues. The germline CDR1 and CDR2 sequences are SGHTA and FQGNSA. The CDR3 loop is CASSLGGAKNIQYF. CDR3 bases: TGTGCCAGCAGCTTAGGAGGGGCCAAAAACATTCAGTACTTC.

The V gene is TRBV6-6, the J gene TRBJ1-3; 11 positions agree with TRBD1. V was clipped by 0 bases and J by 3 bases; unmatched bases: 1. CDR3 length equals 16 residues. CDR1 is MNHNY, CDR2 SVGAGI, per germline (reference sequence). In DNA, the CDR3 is TGTGCCAGCAGTTACTCGGGACAGGGGGTTGGAAACACCATATATTTT. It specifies CASSYSGQGVGNTIYF.

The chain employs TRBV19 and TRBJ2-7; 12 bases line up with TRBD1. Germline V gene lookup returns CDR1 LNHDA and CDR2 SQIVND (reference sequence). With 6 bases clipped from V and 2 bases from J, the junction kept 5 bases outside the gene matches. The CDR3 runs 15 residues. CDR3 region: CASSPRDRGPYEQYF. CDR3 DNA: TGTGCCAGTAGCCCACGGGACAGGGGGCCCTACGAGCAGTACTTC.

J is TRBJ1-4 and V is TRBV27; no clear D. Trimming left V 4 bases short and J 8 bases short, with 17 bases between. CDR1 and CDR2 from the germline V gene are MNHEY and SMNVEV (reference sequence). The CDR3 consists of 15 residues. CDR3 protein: CASSSNSRVGEKLFF. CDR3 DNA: TGTGCCAGCAGTTCGAACAGTCGGGTAGGGGAAAAACTGTTTTTT.

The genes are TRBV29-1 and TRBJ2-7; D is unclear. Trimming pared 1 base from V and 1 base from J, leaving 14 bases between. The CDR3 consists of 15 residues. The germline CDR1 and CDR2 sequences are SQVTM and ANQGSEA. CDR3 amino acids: CSVEALGSESYEQYF. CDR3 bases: TGCAGCGTTGAAGCCCTAGGCAGCGAGTCCTACGAGCAGTACTTC.

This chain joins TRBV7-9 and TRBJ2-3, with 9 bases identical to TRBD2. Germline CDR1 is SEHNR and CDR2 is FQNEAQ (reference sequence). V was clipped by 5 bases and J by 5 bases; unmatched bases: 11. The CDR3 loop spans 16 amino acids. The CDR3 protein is CASSQIIAGAEDTQYF. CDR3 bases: TGTGCCAGCAGCCAAATAATAGCGGGAGCGGAAGATACGCAGTATTTT.

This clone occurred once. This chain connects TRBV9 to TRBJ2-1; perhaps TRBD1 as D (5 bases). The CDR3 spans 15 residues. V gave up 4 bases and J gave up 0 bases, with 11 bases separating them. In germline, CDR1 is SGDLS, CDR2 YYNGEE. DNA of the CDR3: TGTGCCAGCAGCCTACGACAGTCCTCCTACAATGAGCAGTTCTTC. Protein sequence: CASSLRQSSYNEQFF.

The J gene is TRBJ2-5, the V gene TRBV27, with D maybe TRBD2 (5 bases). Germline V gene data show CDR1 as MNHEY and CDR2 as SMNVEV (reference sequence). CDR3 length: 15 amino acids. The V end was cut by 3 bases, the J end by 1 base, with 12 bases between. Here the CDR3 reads CASSFEGSVQETQYF. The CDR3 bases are TGTGCCAGCAGTTTCGAGGGATCGGTCCAAGAGACCCAGTACTTC.

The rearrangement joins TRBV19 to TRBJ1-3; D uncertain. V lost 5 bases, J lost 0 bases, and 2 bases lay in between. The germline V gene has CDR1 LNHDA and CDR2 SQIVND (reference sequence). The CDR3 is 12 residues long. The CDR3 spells CASSDSGNTIYF. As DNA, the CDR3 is TGTGCCAGTAGTGACTCTGGAAACACCATATATTTT.

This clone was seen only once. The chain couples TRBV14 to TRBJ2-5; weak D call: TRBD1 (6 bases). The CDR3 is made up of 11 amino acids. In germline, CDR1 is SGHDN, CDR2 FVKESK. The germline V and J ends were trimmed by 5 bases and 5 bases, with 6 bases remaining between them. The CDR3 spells CASSTGETQYF. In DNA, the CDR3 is TGTGCCAGCAGCACAGGGGAGACCCAGTACTTC.

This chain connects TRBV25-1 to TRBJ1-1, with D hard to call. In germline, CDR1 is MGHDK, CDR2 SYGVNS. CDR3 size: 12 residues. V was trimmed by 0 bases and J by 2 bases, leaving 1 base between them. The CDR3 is CASSEYNTEAFF. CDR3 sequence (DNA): TGTGCCAGCAGTGAATATAACACTGAAGCTTTCTTT.